Detailed here is one TCR beta chain. Its antigen is as yet unknown. The data were taken from a study of T cell responses to AZD1222 COVID-19 vaccine. Study-wide points: None of the repertoires were sampled until the peak T cell response had passed. Two AZD1222 doses significantly raised spike-specific TCR breadth and depth over controls. Just 5 to 7 people given AZD1222 tested seropositive at baseline. Vaccine-related CD4 TCRs covered spike, predominating at 160-218 and 743-854.

The germline V gene encodes CDR1 SEHNR and CDR2 FQNEAQ (reference sequence). V dropped 5 bases and J dropped 9 bases, with 11 bases sitting between them. The CDR3 covers 13 residues. This table comes from immunoSEQ multiplex PCR, and its TCRdb copy is limited to in-frame clones, with some not included. Altogether under 200,000 clones are present, 80% to 95% being singletons, with the ten largest covering 1.5% to 2%. The chain is built from TRBV7-9 and TRBJ1-6; no firm D call. The sequence was obtained from an adult in good health. The source was peripheral blood, collected on day 0 of AZD1222 vaccination. CDR3 residues: CASSATYRSPLHF. The CDR3 DNA reads TGTGCCAGCAGCGCCACCTACCGTTCACCCCTCCACTTT.